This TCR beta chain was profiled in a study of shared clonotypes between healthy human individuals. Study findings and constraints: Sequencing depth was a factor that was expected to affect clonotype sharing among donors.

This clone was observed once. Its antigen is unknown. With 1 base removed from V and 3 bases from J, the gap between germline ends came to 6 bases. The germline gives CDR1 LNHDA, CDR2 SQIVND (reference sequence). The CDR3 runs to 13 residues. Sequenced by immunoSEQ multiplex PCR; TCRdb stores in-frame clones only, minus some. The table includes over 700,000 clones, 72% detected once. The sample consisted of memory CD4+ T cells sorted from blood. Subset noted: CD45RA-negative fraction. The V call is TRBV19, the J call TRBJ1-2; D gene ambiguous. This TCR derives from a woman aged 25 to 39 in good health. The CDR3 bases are TGTGCCAGTAGTATAGGCCGAGACTATGGCTACACCTTC. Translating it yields CASSIGRDYGYTF.